The T cell receptor (beta chain) described here comes from a study of blood T cell repertoires in COVID-19. About the research overall: T cells, B-cell-depleted T cells, or PBMCs provided the cDNA or gDNA that served as material.

In the authors' methods: Using reference gene primer amplification, nucleated cell counts were estimated. Clones were sequenced by immunoSEQ multiplex PCR, and TCRdb holds only the in-frame ones, with some missing. That table supplies the V and J calls and clone size; D and trimming were determined from the DNA. The sample contains roughly 48,000 clones, roughly four fifths of which appear only once. CDR3 size: 15 residues. The trim removed 1 base at V and 8 bases at J, leaving 10 bases unmatched. Germline V gene data show CDR1 as SGHTA and CDR2 as FQGNSA. Sequencing input: peripheral blood. The origin of this receptor is a man aged 40-49 years with acute or convalescent COVID-19. This chain links TRBV7-2 with TRBJ1-2; TRBD1 matches 7 bases. CDR3 residues: CASSLEEGATGGYTF. The CDR3 DNA is TGTGCCAGCAGCTTAGAGGAGGGGGCGACAGGCGGCTACACCTTC.